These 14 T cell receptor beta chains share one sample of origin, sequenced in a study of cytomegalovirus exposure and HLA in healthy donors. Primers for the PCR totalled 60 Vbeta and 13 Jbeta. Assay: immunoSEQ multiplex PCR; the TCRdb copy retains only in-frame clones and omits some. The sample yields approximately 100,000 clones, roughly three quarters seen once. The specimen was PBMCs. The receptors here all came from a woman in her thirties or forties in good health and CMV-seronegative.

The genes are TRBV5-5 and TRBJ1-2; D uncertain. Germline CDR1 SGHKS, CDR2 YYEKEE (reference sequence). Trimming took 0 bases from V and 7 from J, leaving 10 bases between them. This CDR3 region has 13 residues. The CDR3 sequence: CASSLAVPSGYTF. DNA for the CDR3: TGTGCCAGCAGCTTGGCGGTCCCCTCTGGCTACACCTTC.

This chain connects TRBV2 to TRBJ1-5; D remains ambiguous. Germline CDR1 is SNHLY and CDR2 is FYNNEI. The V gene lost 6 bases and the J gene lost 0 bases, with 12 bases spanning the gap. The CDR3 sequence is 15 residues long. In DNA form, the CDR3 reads TGTGCCAGCAGGAGTTTTGACAATAGCAATCAGCCCCAGCATTTT. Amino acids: CASRSFDNSNQPQHF.

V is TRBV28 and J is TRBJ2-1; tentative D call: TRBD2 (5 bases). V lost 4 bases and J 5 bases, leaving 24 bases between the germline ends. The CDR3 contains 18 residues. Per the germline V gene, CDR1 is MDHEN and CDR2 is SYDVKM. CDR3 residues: CASSSPYTGGRSDNEQFF. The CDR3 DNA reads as TGTGCCAGCAGTTCCCCCTACACCGGAGGCAGAAGCGACAATGAGCAGTTCTTC. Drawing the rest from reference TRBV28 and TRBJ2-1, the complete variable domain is DVKVTQSSRYLVKRTGEKVFLECVQDMDHENMFWYRQDPGLGLRLIYFSYDVKMKEKGDIPEGYSVSREKKERFSLILESASTNQTSMYLCASSSPYTGGRSDNEQFFGPGTRLTVL.

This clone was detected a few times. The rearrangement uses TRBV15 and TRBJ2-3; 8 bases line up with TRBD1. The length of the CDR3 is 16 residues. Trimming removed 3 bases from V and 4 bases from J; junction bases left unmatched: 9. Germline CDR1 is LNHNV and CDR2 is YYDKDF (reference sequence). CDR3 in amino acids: CATSRVHRGYPDTQYF. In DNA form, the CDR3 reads TGTGCCACCAGCAGGGTCCACAGGGGGTATCCAGATACGCAGTATTTT.

CDR3 residues: CASSGGRDTNTEAFF. CDR3 sequence (DNA): TGTGCCAGCAGTGGGGGCAGGGATACGAACACTGAAGCTTTCTTT. The rearrangement joins TRBV9 to TRBJ1-1; the D gene is possibly TRBD1 (6 bases). Germline V gene data show CDR1 as SGDLS and CDR2 as YYNGEE. V was trimmed by 5 bases and J by 1 base, leaving 15 bases between them. This CDR3 comprises 15 residues.

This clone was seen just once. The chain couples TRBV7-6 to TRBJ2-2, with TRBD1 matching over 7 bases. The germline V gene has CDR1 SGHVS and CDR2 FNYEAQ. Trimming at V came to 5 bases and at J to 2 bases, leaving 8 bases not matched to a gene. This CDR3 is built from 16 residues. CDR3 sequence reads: CASSPGTDLNTGELFF. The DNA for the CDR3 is TGTGCCAGCAGCCCCGGGACAGACCTTAACACCGGGGAGCTGTTTTTT.

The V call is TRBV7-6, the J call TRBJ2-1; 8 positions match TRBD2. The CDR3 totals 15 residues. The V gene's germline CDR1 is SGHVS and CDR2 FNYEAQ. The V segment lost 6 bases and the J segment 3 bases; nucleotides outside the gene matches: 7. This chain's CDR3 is CASSPGLVLYNEQFF. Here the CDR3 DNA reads TGTGCCAGCAGTCCGGGACTAGTTCTCTACAATGAGCAGTTCTTC.

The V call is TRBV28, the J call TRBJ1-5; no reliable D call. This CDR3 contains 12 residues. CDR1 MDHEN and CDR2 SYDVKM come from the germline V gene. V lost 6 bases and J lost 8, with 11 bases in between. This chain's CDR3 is CASSSPPEPQHF. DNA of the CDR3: TGTGCCAGCAGCTCCCCGCCGGAGCCCCAGCATTTT.

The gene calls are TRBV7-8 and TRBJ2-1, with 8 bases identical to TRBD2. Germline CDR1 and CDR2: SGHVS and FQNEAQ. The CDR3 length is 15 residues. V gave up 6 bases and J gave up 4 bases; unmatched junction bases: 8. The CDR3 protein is CASSEGTSGYNEQFF. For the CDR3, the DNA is TGTGCCAGCAGTGAAGGAACTAGCGGTTACAATGAGCAGTTCTTC.

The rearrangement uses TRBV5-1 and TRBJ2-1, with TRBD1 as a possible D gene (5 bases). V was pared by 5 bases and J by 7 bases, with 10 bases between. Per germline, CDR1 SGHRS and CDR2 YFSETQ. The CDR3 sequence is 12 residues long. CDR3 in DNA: TGCGCCAGCAGTAATAGGGGAAATGAGCAGTTCTTC. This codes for CASSNRGNEQFF.

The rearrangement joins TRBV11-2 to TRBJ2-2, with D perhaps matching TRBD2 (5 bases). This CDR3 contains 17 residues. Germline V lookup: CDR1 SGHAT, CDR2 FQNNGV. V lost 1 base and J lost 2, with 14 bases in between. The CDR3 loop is CASSLVASQFNTGELFF. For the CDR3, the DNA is TGTGCCAGCAGCTTAGTGGCTAGCCAATTTAACACCGGGGAGCTGTTTTTT.

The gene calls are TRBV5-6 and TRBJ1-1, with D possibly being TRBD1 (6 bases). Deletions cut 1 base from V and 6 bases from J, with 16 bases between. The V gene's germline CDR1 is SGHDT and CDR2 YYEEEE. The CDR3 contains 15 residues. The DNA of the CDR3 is TGTGCCAGCAGCTTGTGGGGGGGCGAGGTCTCTGAAGCTTTCTTT. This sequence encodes CASSLWGGEVSEAFF.

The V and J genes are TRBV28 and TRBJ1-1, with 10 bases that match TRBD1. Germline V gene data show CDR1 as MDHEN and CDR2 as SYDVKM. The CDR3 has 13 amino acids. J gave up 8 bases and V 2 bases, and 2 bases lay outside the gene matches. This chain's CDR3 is CASSLRTGGEAFF. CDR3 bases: TGTGCCAGCAGTTTACGGACAGGGGGAGAAGCTTTCTTT.

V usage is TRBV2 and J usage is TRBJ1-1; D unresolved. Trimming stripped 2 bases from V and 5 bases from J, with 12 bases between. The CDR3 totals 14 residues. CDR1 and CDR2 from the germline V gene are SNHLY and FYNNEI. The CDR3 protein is CASSERNGGTEAFF. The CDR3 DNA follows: TGTGCCAGCAGTGAACGTAACGGCGGGACTGAAGCTTTCTTT.